This T cell receptor beta chain stems from a study of T cells in Graves' hyperthyroidism and ophthalmopathy. The V and J ends lost 0 bases and 2 bases respectively, with 7 bases between them. Germline CDR1 reads DFQATT; CDR2 reads SNEGSKA (reference sequence). There are 13 residues in the CDR3. Overall study findings and caveats: Before onset, by a median of approximately 5.9 months, the model predicted ophthalmopathy.

Amplification of TCR beta CDR3 regions used RNA as the template. The HTBI primer set drove a first-round RT-PCR of the TCR CDR3. TCRdb used MiXCR to reprocess the multiplex PCR reads, holding one entry per CDR3 protein. The table shows 500,000 or so distinct CDR3 sequences, with about 15% occurring only once. This clonotype was counted ten times or more. What it binds is not known. Among ophthalmopathy patients, the Clinical Activity Score reached at least 3, the NOSPECS grade reached at least 4, and duration remained under 3 months. Researchers barred patients who had uncontrolled infection, other autoimmune disease, pregnancy or lactation. The study based diagnoses on clinical symptoms, serum thyroxine and TRAb, thyroid ultrasound and orbital computed tomography.

Sequencing input: blood. The sequence was obtained from a woman younger than 35 with Graves' ophthalmopathy. The chain uses TRBV20-1 and TRBJ2-5; D gene unclear. The CDR3 DNA is TGCAGTGCTAGAGATATACAGCAAGAGACCCAGTACTTC. It yields the protein CSARDIQQETQYF.